The 9 T cell receptor beta chains listed next were all sequenced from one sample in a study of beta chain features in type 1 diabetes. Points from the study as a whole: Researchers report that Type 1 diabetes patients had moderately but significantly shorter TCRB CDR3s across all four CD4+ subsets.

Expressed TCRB transcripts were sequenced, since all the RNA that had been isolated was reverse transcribed. Profiling relied on immunoSEQ multiplex PCR, and the TCRdb table lists in-frame clones only, not all of them. The sample has about 300,000 clones, roughly 13% seen once. No antigen has been assigned to these receptors. The sequencing sample was made of naive CD4+ T cells from blood. The receptors were sampled from a woman younger than 30 with type 1 diabetes.

This clone was picked up a small number of times. The genes are TRBV5-1 and TRBJ1-5; D is perhaps TRBD1 (6 bases). Between the trimmed V and J ends, which lost 0 bases and 7 bases, there was a span of 14 bases. The CDR3 is 15 amino acids. Germline V gene data show CDR1 as SGHRS and CDR2 as YFSETQ. CDR3 in DNA: TGCGCCAGCAGCTTGGCCGGGGACATAGGACAGCCCCAGCATTTT. Amino acid sequence: CASSLAGDIGQPQHF. Full variable domain (rest looked up from reference TRBV5-1 and TRBJ1-5): KAGVTQTPRYLIKTRGQQVTLSCSPISGHRSVSWYQQTPGQGLQFLFEYFSETQRNKGNFPGRFSGRQFSNSRSEMNVSTLELGDSALYLCASSLAGDIGQPQHFGDGTRLSIL.

The chain carries TRBV19 and TRBJ1-5; 9 bases map to TRBD1. Trimming at V came to 6 bases and at J to 0 bases, leaving 3 bases not matched to a gene. Germline V CDR1 and CDR2: LNHDA, SQIVND (reference sequence). CDR3 length equals 15 residues. As DNA, the CDR3 is TGTGCCAGTAGGGGACAGGGCTATAGCAATCAGCCCCAGCATTTT. As protein: CASRGQGYSNQPQHF. Combining the CDR3 with reference TRBV19 and TRBJ1-5 gives the whole variable domain DGGITQSPKYLFRKEGQNVTLSCEQNLNHDAMYWYRQDPGQGLRLIYYSQIVNDFQKGDIAEGYSVSREKKESFPLTVTSAQKNPTAFYLCASRGQGYSNQPQHFGDGTRLSIL.

This chain connects TRBV7-2 to TRBJ1-5, with D perhaps TRBD1 (5 bases). The V and J ends lost 3 bases and 3 bases respectively, with 15 bases between them. This CDR3 has 16 residues. The germline CDR1 and CDR2 sequences are SGHTA and FQGNSA. The CDR3 is CASSFQGMGHNQPQHF. As DNA, the CDR3 is TGTGCCAGCAGCTTTCAAGGGATGGGGCACAATCAGCCCCAGCATTTT.

This chain joins TRBV7-9 and TRBJ2-5; D is perhaps TRBD2 (6 bases). The V gene lost 5 bases and the J gene lost 3 bases, with 19 bases spanning the gap. CDR1 SEHNR and CDR2 FQNEAQ come from the germline V gene (reference sequence). This CDR3 comprises 16 residues. The chain's CDR3 is CASSLGVTSWKETQYF. The CDR3 region has the DNA TGTGCCAGCAGCCTAGGGGTCACTAGCTGGAAAGAGACCCAGTACTTC. Looking up the rest from reference TRBV7-9 and TRBJ2-5 gives the full variable domain: DTGVSQNPRHKITKRGQNVTFRCDPISEHNRLYWYRQTLGQGPEFLTYFQNEAQLEKSRLLSDRFSAERPKGSFSTLEIQRTEQGDSAMYLCASSLGVTSWKETQYFGPGTRLLVL.

The J gene is TRBJ2-7, the V gene TRBV13; 13 nucleotides match TRBD2. CDR3 length: 16 amino acids. CDR1 is PRHDT and CDR2 is FYEKMQ in the germline V gene (reference sequence). V shed 5 bases, J shed 6 bases, and the junction held 10 bases outside the gene matches. The CDR3 coding sequence is TGTGCCAGCAGCCGGCGACTAGCGGGAGGTTATTCCGAGCAGTACGTC. This codes for CASSRRLAGGYSEQYV.

This clone showed up just a few times. The chain employs TRBV19 and TRBJ2-7; TRBD1 matches at 9 bases. CDR1 is LNHDA, CDR2 SQIVND, per germline (reference sequence). The CDR3 runs 15 residues. The V and J ends lost 5 bases and 3 bases, in that order; junction bases with no gene match: 8. CDR3 protein: CASSPGTGRGYEQYV. CDR3 sequence (DNA): TGTGCCAGTAGTCCCGGGACAGGGAGAGGCTACGAGCAGTACGTC.

The J gene is TRBJ2-1, the V gene TRBV7-3, with 11 positions matching TRBD2. The V segment lost 5 bases and the J segment 10 bases; nucleotides outside the gene matches: 13. The CDR3 runs to 16 residues. The V gene's germline CDR1 is SGHTA and CDR2 FQGTGA. The CDR3 nucleotides read TGTGCCAGCAGCCCAGTAGCGGGAGGGTCCCCTGTAGAGCAGTTCTTC. This codes for CASSPVAGGSPVEQFF.

The table lists this clone with a few counts. This chain joins TRBV4-2 and TRBJ1-2; TRBD1 agrees at 8 bases. V lost 5 bases, J lost 3 bases, and 5 bases stayed unmatched. Germline-derived CDR1 and CDR2 are LGHNA and YNFKEQ. This CDR3 is 14 amino acids long. The CDR3 bases are TGTGCCAGCAGCGCCCGGGACAGGCACTATGGCTACACCTTC. It codes for CASSARDRHYGYTF.

This clone was counted between two and nine times. The chain couples TRBV19 to TRBJ2-1; 8 bases line up with TRBD1. With V trimmed by 3 bases and J by 0 bases, 1 base remained unmatched. CDR3 length equals 15 residues. Germline assignment: CDR1 LNHDA and CDR2 SQIVND (reference sequence). The CDR3 reads CASSMDRVSYNEQFF. The CDR3 DNA follows: TGTGCCAGTAGTATGGACAGGGTCTCCTACAATGAGCAGTTCTTC.